The TCR beta chain under discussion was sequenced for a study of T cells in pancreatic ductal adenocarcinoma. Study-level findings and limits: This surgical cohort overrepresents the minority presenting with early-stage disease. No significant tumor-blood clonality difference; means were about 0.11 and 0.072.

Surgery without prior neoadjuvant therapy was the treatment of the selected pancreatic ductal adenocarcinoma patients. Produced via immunoSEQ multiplex PCR; TCRdb's table is partial and in-frame only. The sample records about 4,600 clones, around 68% being singletons. By share, this clone ranks as medium-sized. Its antigen remains unknown. The germline V gene has CDR1 MNHNS and CDR2 SASEGT. The CDR3 sequence is 13 residues long. V trimming: 6 bases; J trimming: 4 bases; junction bases outside the gene matches: 2. Material: pancreatic tumor tissue. The V and J genes are TRBV6-1 and TRBJ1-5; 8 nucleotides align to TRBD1. The receptor was derived from a human donor with pancreatic ductal adenocarcinoma. The CDR3 spells CASRDRENQPQHF. In nucleotides, the CDR3 is TGTGCCAGCAGGGACAGGGAAAATCAGCCCCAGCATTTT.